This entry lists 14 T cell receptor beta chains sequenced from one sample in a study of blood T cell repertoires in COVID-19. Produced via immunoSEQ multiplex PCR; TCRdb's table is partial and in-frame only. The data show about 170,000 clones, with roughly 86% seen just once and approximately 3.5% held by the top ten. Sequencing used peripheral blood. These receptor sequences come from a man between 70 and 80 years old with acute or convalescent COVID-19.

V gene TRBV6-5 combines with J gene TRBJ2-7; 9 positions agree with TRBD2. Per the germline V gene, CDR1 is MNHEY and CDR2 is SVGAGI. V dropped 1 base and J dropped 1; count of bases not matched to a gene: 5. The CDR3 sequence is 16 residues long. This CDR3 is CASSYLPSGTSYEQYF. The CDR3 DNA sequence: TGTGCCAGCAGTTACTTACCTAGCGGGACATCCTACGAGCAGTACTTC.

The gene calls are TRBV30 and TRBJ1-2; TRBD1 might be the D (6 bases). With 8 bases removed from V and 8 bases from J, the gap between germline ends came to 18 bases. Germline V CDR1 and CDR2: GTSNPN, SVGIG (reference sequence). The CDR3 is 12 amino acids. The CDR3 is CAGTGWTEGYTF. The CDR3, as DNA: TGTGCCGGCACAGGGTGGACAGAAGGCTACACCTTC.

The gene calls are TRBV7-9 and TRBJ2-6, with D perhaps TRBD2 (5 bases). CDR1 is SEHNR and CDR2 is FQNEAQ in the germline V gene (reference sequence). V shed 0 bases and J shed 0 bases, with 12 bases lying between them. The CDR3 extends over 18 amino acids. The CDR3 loop reads CASSLAGGLSSGANVLTF. CDR3 coding DNA: TGTGCCAGCAGCTTAGCGGGCGGGCTTAGCTCTGGGGCCAACGTCCTGACTTTC.

The rearrangement links TRBV7-9 to TRBJ2-5, with D possibly matching TRBD2 (5 bases). Deletions cut 10 bases from V and 5 bases from J, with 11 bases between. The CDR3 sequence is 11 residues long. Germline CDR1 SEHNR, CDR2 FQNEAQ (reference sequence). The CDR3 reads CATRTGETQYF. The CDR3 DNA reads as TGTGCCACCCGCACGGGGGAGACCCAGTACTTC. Full variable domain (missing parts from reference TRBV7-9 and TRBJ2-5): DTGVSQNPRHKITKRGQNVTFRCDPISEHNRLYWYRQTLGQGPEFLTYFQNEAQLEKSRLLSDRFSAERPKGSFSTLEIQRTEQGDSAMYLCATRTGETQYFGPGTRLLVL.

V and J are TRBV27 and TRBJ2-7, with 10 bases aligning to TRBD1. From germline, CDR1 is MNHEY and CDR2 SMNVEV (reference sequence). The CDR3 covers 16 residues. The V segment lost 6 bases and the J segment 3 bases; nucleotides outside the gene matches: 11. The CDR3, as DNA: TGTGCCAGCAGCCATACGGCCGGGACAGGGGTCTACGAGCAGTACTTC. Its protein is CASSHTAGTGVYEQYF.

V gene TRBV9 combines with J gene TRBJ2-7; TRBD1 agrees at 7 bases. The CDR3 loop spans 14 amino acids. CDR1 SGDLS and CDR2 YYNGEE come from the germline V gene. V was pared by 4 bases and J by 0 bases, with 4 bases of the junction left unmatched. The CDR3 bases are TGTGCCAGCAGCCTACGGGACAGCTCCTACGAGCAGTACTTC. Translating it yields CASSLRDSSYEQYF.

The chain uses TRBV5-1 and TRBJ2-4; a weak D match, TRBD2 (5 bases). Germline assignment: CDR1 SGHRS and CDR2 YFSETQ. The V end was cut by 0 bases, the J end by 6 bases, with 13 bases between. The CDR3 spans 15 residues. The CDR3 DNA sequence: TGCGCCAGCAGCTTGGCCGAAGTACGGGGAAACATTCAGTACTTC. Translation: CASSLAEVRGNIQYF.

The genes are TRBV5-1 and TRBJ1-2, with 11 bases lining up with TRBD1. This CDR3 is 14 amino acids long. Germline loops: CDR1 SGHRS, CDR2 YFSETQ. The trim removed 4 bases at V and 9 bases at J, leaving 8 bases unmatched. In DNA, the CDR3 is TGCGCCAGCAGCCCGGGACAGGGGGATCACCGCTACACCTTC. Translated, it gives CASSPGQGDHRYTF.

The V gene is TRBV28, the J gene TRBJ1-5, with 10 bases identical to TRBD1. CDR1 MDHEN and CDR2 SYDVKM come from the germline V gene. This CDR3 has 22 residues. The V and J ends lost 10 bases and 0 bases, in that order; junction bases with no gene match: 27. Written as DNA, the CDR3 is TGTGCCACCAACCCGGGACAGGGGCCAGAACGTCCTGCCTTCTATAGCAATCAGCCCCAGCATTTT. Its protein product is CATNPGQGPERPAFYSNQPQHF. Combining the CDR3 with reference TRBV28 and TRBJ1-5 gives the whole variable domain DVKVTQSSRYLVKRTGEKVFLECVQDMDHENMFWYRQDPGLGLRLIYFSYDVKMKEKGDIPEGYSVSREKKERFSLILESASTNQTSMYLCATNPGQGPERPAFYSNQPQHFGDGTRLSIL.

The chain carries TRBV7-2 and TRBJ2-2, with 9 bases lining up with TRBD1. CDR1 SGHTA and CDR2 FQGNSA come from the germline V gene. After removal of 8 bases from V and 6 bases from J, the junction contained 10 bases not matched to a gene. The CDR3 runs 15 residues. This CDR3 is CASARDRVYPGELFF. In nucleotides, the CDR3 is TGTGCCAGCGCCCGGGACAGGGTTTATCCCGGGGAGCTGTTTTTT. The complete variable domain, with remaining parts taken from reference TRBV7-2 and TRBJ2-2, reads GAGVSQSPSNKVTEKGKDVELRCDPISGHTALYWYRQSLGQGLEFLIYFQGNSAPDKSGLPSDRFSAERTGGSVSTLTIQRTQQEDSAVYLCASARDRVYPGELFFGEGSRLTVL.

The gene calls are TRBV4-1 and TRBJ1-2; the D gene is possibly TRBD1 (6 bases). From germline, CDR1 is MGHRA and CDR2 YSYEKL. The germline V and J ends were trimmed by 3 bases and 8 bases, with 22 bases remaining between them. The CDR3 contains 16 residues. The CDR3 is CASSQGLGAATRGYTF. Written as DNA, the CDR3 is TGCGCCAGCAGCCAGGGGTTGGGGGCCGCCACTCGGGGCTACACCTTC.

This clone was recorded a few times. The CDR3 protein is CASSHQDFRGYTF. The CDR3 DNA follows: TGTGCCAGCAGCCACCAAGATTTCAGGGGCTACACCTTC. The chain couples TRBV3-1 (or the pseudogene TRBV3-2) to TRBJ1-2; D is uncertain. Trimming left V 3 bases short and J 8 bases short, with 13 bases between. Looked up from germline, CDR1 is LGHDT and CDR2 is YNNKEL (reference sequence). CDR3 size: 13 residues.

V and J are TRBV4-2 and TRBJ2-3; the match to TRBD2 covers 9 bases. Germline CDR1 LGHNA, CDR2 YNFKEQ. The CDR3 length is 17 residues. Trimming cost V 1 base and J 6 bases; bases outside gene matches: 11. CDR3 bases: TGTGCCAGCAGCCAAGGTGGTGCGGGGGGGCCACTCGATACGCAGTATTTT. Amino acids: CASSQGGAGGPLDTQYF.

The chain uses TRBV12-3 or TRBV12-4 and TRBJ2-5, with D possibly TRBD1 on 6 matching bases. V was pared by 5 bases and J by 7 bases, with 11 bases between. The CDR3 loop spans 12 amino acids. The CDR3 loop reads CASSQGMGTQYF. The CDR3, as DNA: TGTGCCAGCAGTCAGGGGATGGGGACCCAGTACTTC.